This TCR beta chain was found in a study of cytomegalovirus exposure and HLA in healthy donors. General study results and limits: The records held CMV serostatus as the only immune exposure information.

As for this clone: Its cognate antigen is unknown.

Primers: 60 Vbeta forward and 13 Jbeta reverse. Measured with immunoSEQ multiplex PCR; TCRdb has only the in-frame clones, and not every one. The top ten hold 2.3% of the sample, which has about 88,000 clones, around 89% seen once. The sequenced sample was PBMCs. The receptor was isolated from a man between 18 and 29 years old in good health and CMV-seronegative.

This chain's CDR3 is CASSFGPREAKLFF. CDR3 DNA: TGTGCCAGCAGCTTCGGGCCCCGGGAGGCAAAACTGTTTTTT. This chain links TRBV7-9 with TRBJ1-4; D unclear. Trimming cost V 3 bases and J 10 bases, with 15 bases left between them. Germline CDR1 is SEHNR and CDR2 is FQNEAQ (reference sequence). CDR3 length: 14 amino acids.